The 21 T cell receptor beta chains given below trace back to one sample, sequenced in a study of early T cells in non-severe SARS-CoV-2 infection. MiXCR was run by TCRdb on the 5' RACE reads, yielding one entry per CDR3 protein. In the table there are roughly 93,000 distinct CDR3 sequences, roughly 14% of which are singletons. Sequencing input: whole blood. These receptors all stem from an adult who was a healthcare worker with PCR-confirmed SARS-CoV-2 infection or an uninfected control (not recorded which).

V gene TRBV7-2 combines with J gene TRBJ2-1; the match to TRBD1 covers 8 bases. Germline V gene sequence: CDR1 SGHTA, CDR2 FQGNSA. The CDR3 has 13 residues. The V and J ends lost 3 bases and 8 bases, in that order; junction bases with no gene match: 3. CDR3 in DNA: TGTGCCAGCAGCTTCGGACAGGGCTATGAGCAGTTCTTC. Protein: CASSFGQGYEQFF.

The chain combines TRBV7-2 with TRBJ2-3; D remains unclear. Germline-derived CDR1 and CDR2 are SGHTA and FQGNSA. V lost 2 bases and J 4 bases, leaving 7 bases between the germline ends. CDR3 length: 13 residues. This CDR3 is CASSLRKADTQYF. The DNA of the CDR3 is TGTGCCAGCAGCTTACGAAAGGCAGATACGCAGTATTTT. Using reference TRBV7-2 and TRBJ2-3 for the parts outside the CDR3, the full variable domain is GAGVSQSPSNKVTEKGKDVELRCDPISGHTALYWYRQSLGQGLEFLIYFQGNSAPDKSGLPSDRFSAERTGGSVSTLTIQRTQQEDSAVYLCASSLRKADTQYFGPGTRLTVL.

The chain uses TRBV5-1 and TRBJ2-3, with 7 positions matching TRBD2. V shed 0 bases and J 2 bases; nucleotides not matched to a gene: 3. CDR1 and CDR2 from the germline V gene are SGHRS and YFSETQ. The CDR3 loop spans 15 amino acids. The CDR3 protein is CASSLGAGPTDTQYF. In DNA form, the CDR3 reads TGCGCCAGCAGCTTGGGAGCGGGGCCCACAGATACGCAGTATTTT. Full variable domain (remainder filled in from reference TRBV5-1 and TRBJ2-3): KAGVTQTPRYLIKTRGQQVTLSCSPISGHRSVSWYQQTPGQGLQFLFEYFSETQRNKGNFPGRFSGRQFSNSRSEMNVSTLELGDSALYLCASSLGAGPTDTQYFGPGTRLTVL.

The chain is built from TRBV20-1 and TRBJ1-2; D gene unclear. The germline V and J ends were trimmed by 5 bases and 2 bases, with 12 bases remaining between them. Germline lookup yields CDR1 DFQATT and CDR2 SNEGSKA (reference sequence). This CDR3 contains 13 residues. CDR3 in DNA: TGCAGTGCTCTATGGGAGGGAAACTATGGCTACACCTTC. Protein: CSALWEGNYGYTF.

V usage is TRBV11-2 and J usage is TRBJ2-7; D is unclear. The CDR3 is made up of 13 amino acids. Germline CDR1 is SGHAT and CDR2 is FQNNGV. V gave up 5 bases and J gave up 1 base, with 9 bases separating them. As DNA, the CDR3 is TGTGCCAGCAGCATTAGTGGTTCCTACGAGCAGTACGTC. Translation gives CASSISGSYEQYV.

This clonotype was seen only a few times. The V gene is TRBV6-1, the J gene TRBJ2-7; D unclear. The CDR3 runs 13 residues. Germline V gene lookup returns CDR1 MNHNS and CDR2 SASEGT. Trimming removed 5 bases from V and 7 bases from J, with 15 bases in between. The CDR3 DNA sequence: TGTGCCAGCAGTTCCTTTGACGGACGAGAGCAGTACGTC. Residues: CASSSFDGREQYV.

The chain is built from TRBV11-2 and TRBJ2-7, with D perhaps given as TRBD1 or TRBD2 (5 bases each). V was cut by 5 bases and J by 5 bases, with 16 bases left in between. Germline lookup yields CDR1 SGHAT and CDR2 FQNNGV. CDR3 length equals 14 residues. Here the CDR3 DNA reads TGTGCCAGCAGCATCACGGGGCTCCTCCACGAGCAGTACGTC. It codes for CASSITGLLHEQYV.

This clonotype showed up many times. CDR3 in amino acids: CASSAGGPSDTLLHF. The CDR3 nucleotides are TGTGCCAGCAGCGCGGGCGGCCCGTCTGACACCCTCCTCCACTTT. The chain is built from TRBV9 and TRBJ1-6; D ambiguous. Trimming removed 3 bases from V and 15 bases from J, with 22 bases in between. The CDR3 is made up of 15 amino acids. The V gene's germline CDR1 is SGDLS and CDR2 YYNGEE.

There are a few counts of this clonotype. The rearrangement uses TRBV21-1 and TRBJ2-3; TRBD1 is the table's D call, not checked against the DNA. TRBV21-1 constitutes a pseudogene. The CDR3 consists of 15 residues. The CDR3 reads CASSPTGGGTDTQYF. CDR3 in DNA: TGTGCCAGCTCACCGACAGGGGGGGGCACAGATACGCAGTATTTT.

Comment on this clonotype: A much larger clone differs by one base, so this may be a read error. As DNA, the CDR3 is TGTGCCAGCATGGCTAGGGGGGGACCCTATAGCAATCAGCCCCAGCATTTT. Amino acids: CASMARGGPYSNQPQHF. The chain has TRBV6-1 and TRBJ1-5; possible D gene TRBD1, 6 bases. Trimming shortened V by 7 bases and J by 0 bases, and 19 bases separated the two germline ends. The CDR3 covers 17 residues. Germline loops: CDR1 MNHNS, CDR2 SASEGT.

This clonotype was seen a few times. The V gene is TRBV7-2, the J gene TRBJ2-4, with TRBD1 as a possible D gene (6 bases). The germline V gene has CDR1 SGHTA and CDR2 FQGNSA. The CDR3 sequence is 14 residues long. Trimming pared 2 bases from V and 7 bases from J, leaving 12 bases between. CDR3 sequence reads: CASSLSGTPNIQYF. CDR3 DNA: TGTGCCAGCAGCTTATCCGGGACACCCAACATTCAGTACTTC. Together with reference TRBV7-2 and TRBJ2-4, the CDR3 gives the full variable domain: GAGVSQSPSNKVTEKGKDVELRCDPISGHTALYWYRQSLGQGLEFLIYFQGNSAPDKSGLPSDRFSAERTGGSVSTLTIQRTQQEDSAVYLCASSLSGTPNIQYFGAGTRLSVL.

J is TRBJ2-3 and V is TRBV5-4; D tentatively reads TRBD1 or TRBD2 (5 bases each). Germline values: CDR1 SGHNT, CDR2 YYREEE (reference sequence). The CDR3 runs 14 residues. V gave up 0 bases and J gave up 6 bases, with 11 bases separating them. The CDR3 nucleotides read TGTGCCAGCAGCTTGGGACTGGGGGTGGATACGCAGTATTTT. This translates into CASSLGLGVDTQYF. The whole variable domain, remainder taken from reference TRBV5-4 and TRBJ2-3, is ETGVTQSPTHLIKTRGQQVTLRCSSQSGHNTVSWYQQALGQGPQFIFQYYREEENGRGNFPPRFSGLQFPNYSSELNVNALELDDSALYLCASSLGLGVDTQYFGPGTRLTVL.

The sample holds a few counts of this clonotype. The chain employs TRBV15 and TRBJ2-1; 13 bases align to TRBD2. The CDR3 runs to 13 residues. Germline V gives CDR1 LNHNV, CDR2 YYDKDF (reference sequence). The DNA for the CDR3 is TGTGCTACTAGCGGGGGGGTCCCGAATGAGCAGTTCTTC. Its translation: CATSGGVPNEQFF.

This chain uses TRBV11-2 with TRBJ2-5; 7 bases map to TRBD1. The trim removed 5 bases at V and 5 bases at J, leaving 8 bases unmatched. The CDR3 extends over 14 amino acids. CDR1 SGHAT and CDR2 FQNNGV come from the germline V gene. The CDR3 DNA reads TGTGCCAGCAGCAAGACAGGGCCGAGGGAGACCCAGTACTTC. This encodes CASSKTGPRETQYF.

The sample holds a few counts of this clonotype. The chain recombines TRBV2 with TRBJ1-2, with unresolved D. Germline V gene data show CDR1 as SNHLY and CDR2 as FYNNEI. V lost 5 bases to trimming and J lost 0 bases, with 7 bases between them. The CDR3 is 13 amino acids. This CDR3 is CASSQYANYGYTF. The CDR3 coding sequence is TGTGCCAGCAGTCAATATGCTAACTATGGCTACACCTTC.

This clonotype appeared a few times. The chain is built from TRBV7-9 and TRBJ2-1, with 14 bases that match TRBD2. V lost 5 bases to trimming and J lost 6 bases; unmatched junction nucleotides: 9. Germline V CDR1 and CDR2: SEHNR, FQNEAQ (reference sequence). This CDR3 contains 17 residues. The CDR3 protein is CASSPYGTSGGANEQFF. The CDR3 DNA reads as TGTGCCAGCAGCCCTTACGGGACTAGCGGGGGCGCCAATGAGCAGTTCTTC.

This clonotype was found many times. The chain employs TRBV12-3 or TRBV12-4 and TRBJ2-3, with a tentative D call TRBD2 (5 bases). The germline V and J ends were trimmed by 4 bases and 1 base, with 18 bases remaining between them. The CDR3 runs to 17 residues. The CDR3 DNA is TGTGCCAGCAGTTCTACCCGGACTGCCCTAGGCACAGATACGCAGTATTTT. This translates into CASSSTRTALGTDTQYF.

This clonotype was observed at least ten times. The chain combines TRBV6-4 with TRBJ2-6, with D perhaps being TRBD1 or TRBD2 (5 bases each). The CDR3 runs 15 residues. Germline CDR1 is MRHNA and CDR2 is SNTAGT. V lost 3 bases, J lost 1 base, and 7 bases lay in between. As DNA, the CDR3 is TGTGCCAGCAGTGAGTGGGGGTCTGGGGCCAACGTCCTGACTTTC. It is translated as CASSEWGSGANVLTF.

The sample holds many counts of this clonotype. V and J are TRBV7-9 and TRBJ2-5; no reliable D call. The CDR3 totals 15 residues. V lost 1 base to trimming and J lost 1 base, with 10 bases between them. Germline assignment: CDR1 SEHNR and CDR2 FQNEAQ (reference sequence). CDR3 sequence (DNA): TGTGCCAGCAGCTTAGTCGGGCAGCCCCAAGAGACCCAGTACTTC. Translating gives CASSLVGQPQETQYF.

The chain is built from TRBV19 and TRBJ2-5, with D possibly called TRBD1 or TRBD2 (5 bases each). Germline values: CDR1 LNHDA, CDR2 SQIVND (reference sequence). The CDR3 totals 14 residues. The V end lost 3 bases, the J end lost 7 bases, and 15 bases lay between the germline ends. The CDR3: CASSIRDPKGTQYF. CDR3 DNA sequence: TGTGCCAGTAGTATTCGGGACCCCAAGGGGACCCAGTACTTC.

This clonotype was observed at least ten times. This chain links TRBV6-1 with TRBJ1-1, with D uncertain. The CDR3 runs to 13 residues. The germline gives CDR1 MNHNS, CDR2 SASEGT. V was cut by 8 bases and J by 3 bases, with 13 bases left in between. The CDR3 coding sequence is TGTGCCAGCCCAAGGGAGATAGACACTGAAGCTTTCTTT. This gives the protein CASPREIDTEAFF.